This TCR beta chain was sequenced in a study of blood T cell repertoires in COVID-19. About the study: The origin of the acute and convalescent COVID-19 samples was the United States, Italy and Spain. T cells, B-cell-depleted T cells, or PBMCs provided the cDNA or gDNA that served as material.

Losses at the gene ends were 1 base for V and 4 bases for J; bases not matched to a gene: 5. The CDR3 runs to 14 residues. Germline values: CDR1 GTSNPN, CDR2 SVGIG (reference sequence). This clone was detected a few times. The method was immunoSEQ multiplex PCR; TCRdb's version includes in-frame clones alone and lacks a portion of them. The data contain over 200,000 clones, over 80% of them singletons. This chain connects TRBV30 to TRBJ1-1; 8 nucleotides agree with TRBD1. Sequenced sample: peripheral blood. The origin of this receptor is a human donor in a cohort sampled during active COVID-19. CDR3 sequence (DNA): TGTGCCTGGAGTGAGACAGGGGCGATCACTGAAGCTTTCTTT. Its translation is CAWSETGAITEAFF. The variable domain in full, completed from reference TRBV30 and TRBJ1-1, reads SQTIHQWPATLVQPVGSPLSLECTVEGTSNPNLYWYRQAAGRGLQLLFYSVGIGQISSEVPQNLSASRPQDRQFILSSKKLLLSDSGFYLCAWSETGAITEAFFGQGTRLTVV.